This is a list of T cell receptor beta chains from one sample in a study of neurological immune-mediated disorders. Each CDR3 protein is one row after TCRdb ran MiXCR on the 5' RACE reads. Of tens of thousands of distinct CDR3 sequences in the sample, around 10% are singletons; the top ten hold 5.5% to 7%. Material: PBMCs. The receptors stem from a woman in her 30s with HTLV-1-associated myelopathy (HAM/TSP). The CDR3 runs from the conserved cysteine through the conserved F or W. The D gene is left open where the match is weak. Some rows have no size entry. The others give once, few or many, or a class for an expanded clone.

cdr3_nt: TGCAGTGCTAGACCAAATACAGGGACGGAGCAGTACTTC; cdr3_aa: CSARPNTGTEQYF; clone_size: many; j_call: TRBJ2-7; d_call: -; v_call: TRBV20-1
cdr3_nt: TGTGTCAGCAGCCAAGCGGGGGGTAGCAATCAGCCCCAGCATTTT; cdr3_aa: CVSSQAGGSNQPQHF; clone_size: once; j_call: TRBJ1-5; d_call: -; v_call: TRBV3-1
cdr3_nt: TGTGCCAGCAGCTTCCTAGCGGGGGCTACCTACGAGCAGTACTTC; cdr3_aa: CASSFLAGATYEQYF; clone_size: many; j_call: TRBJ2-7; d_call: TRBD2; v_call: TRBV7-9
cdr3_nt: TGTGCCAGTAGTTTGGAACTAAGCAATCAGCCCCAGCATTTT; cdr3_aa: CASSLELSNQPQHF; clone_size: many; j_call: TRBJ1-5; d_call: -; v_call: TRBV19
cdr3_nt: TGCGCCAGCAGCCACCGGGACAGGGGCTACGAGCAGTACTTC; cdr3_aa: CASSHRDRGYEQYF; clone_size: many; j_call: TRBJ2-7; d_call: TRBD1; v_call: TRBV5-1
cdr3_nt: TGCAGCGGCACACCTACCCCCTACAATGAGCAGTTCTTC; cdr3_aa: CSGTPTPYNEQFF; clone_size: many; j_call: TRBJ2-1; d_call: -; v_call: TRBV20-1
cdr3_nt: TGTGCCAGCTCCCGGGGCCAGCCCCAGCATTTT; cdr3_aa: CASSRGQPQHF; clone_size: many; j_call: TRBJ1-5; d_call: -; v_call: TRBV2
cdr3_nt: TGTGCCAGCAGTCCGCAGGTTGGCTACACCTTC; cdr3_aa: CASSPQVGYTF; clone_size: many; j_call: TRBJ1-2; d_call: -; v_call: TRBV12-3/TRBV12-4
cdr3_nt: TGTGCCACCAGTGGGGGATTCACCGGGGAGCTGTTTTTT; cdr3_aa: CATSGGFTGELFF; clone_size: medium-sized; j_call: TRBJ2-2; d_call: -; v_call: TRBV24-1
cdr3_nt: TGTGCCAGCAGTGGGGGCGTTGGTTTTGTGGGTAGGGTCGGGGAGCTGTTTTTT; cdr3_aa: CASSGGVGFVGRVGELFF; clone_size: many; j_call: TRBJ2-2; d_call: -; v_call: TRBV12-3/TRBV12-4
cdr3_nt: TGTGCCAGCAGACAAACAGGGTCCGGAAACACCATATATTTT; cdr3_aa: CASRQTGSGNTIYF; clone_size: many; j_call: TRBJ1-3; d_call: -; v_call: TRBV12-3/TRBV12-4
cdr3_nt: TGCAGTGCTAGAGGACTAGTTTTTAGTGAGCAGTTCTTC; cdr3_aa: CSARGLVFSEQFF; clone_size: many; j_call: TRBJ2-1; d_call: -; v_call: TRBV20-1
cdr3_nt: TGTGCCAGCAGTCCCTCCACCGGGGGCTCGGAGCAGTTCTTC; cdr3_aa: CASSPSTGGSEQFF; clone_size: many; j_call: TRBJ2-1; d_call: -; v_call: TRBV12-3/TRBV12-4
cdr3_nt: TGCGCCAGCAGTAAAAGCGGGGACAGCTCCTACGAGCAGTACTTC; cdr3_aa: CASSKSGDSSYEQYF; clone_size: many; j_call: TRBJ2-7; d_call: -; v_call: TRBV5-1
cdr3_nt: TGCAGTGCTAGAGGGTTTGCAGGGGGCGGCGAGCAGTACTTC; cdr3_aa: CSARGFAGGGEQYF; clone_size: many; j_call: TRBJ2-7; d_call: TRBD1; v_call: TRBV20-1
cdr3_nt: TGCAGTGCTAGTAGGGGGTATGGCTACACCTTC; cdr3_aa: CSASRGYGYTF; clone_size: medium-sized; j_call: TRBJ1-2; d_call: -; v_call: TRBV20-1
cdr3_nt: TGTGCCAGCAGGAGCGGAGGGAACACTGAAGCTTTCTTT; cdr3_aa: CASRSGGNTEAFF; clone_size: many; j_call: TRBJ1-1; d_call: -; v_call: TRBV2
cdr3_nt: TGTGCCAGCAGTTACGGGGGAGGGGGTCGGATTCGAGGCTACACCTTC; cdr3_aa: CASSYGGGGRIRGYTF; clone_size: few; j_call: TRBJ1-2; d_call: -; v_call: TRBV6-9
cdr3_nt: TGCAGCGTTCCCAAGGACAGGGGTTGCAATCAGCCCCAGCATTTT; cdr3_aa: CSVPKDRGCNQPQHF; clone_size: many; j_call: TRBJ1-5; d_call: TRBD1; v_call: TRBV29-1
cdr3_nt: TGTGCCAGCAGCAAGGTTTCAGCCGGGACAGTCAACTCCTACAATGAGCAGTTCTTC; cdr3_aa: CASSKVSAGTVNSYNEQFF; clone_size: -; j_call: TRBJ2-1; d_call: TRBD1; v_call: TRBV7-6
cdr3_nt: TGCAGTGCTAGATCAGGGATTGCGGACTACGAGCAGTACTTC; cdr3_aa: CSARSGIADYEQYF; clone_size: many; j_call: TRBJ2-7; d_call: -; v_call: TRBV20-1
cdr3_nt: TGCAGTGCTAGAGGAGAGGGAATCACTTACGGGGCTTTCTTT; cdr3_aa: CSARGEGITYGAFF; clone_size: many; j_call: TRBJ1-1; d_call: -; v_call: TRBV20-1
cdr3_nt: TGCAGTGCTAGAGGCATCGGGCCAGGGGGTAACACTGAAGCTTTCTTT; cdr3_aa: CSARGIGPGGNTEAFF; clone_size: -; j_call: TRBJ1-1; d_call: TRBD1; v_call: TRBV20-1
cdr3_nt: TGTGCCAGCAGTTTAAGGTCCTGGAATGAGCAGTTCTTC; cdr3_aa: CASSLRSWNEQFF; clone_size: many; j_call: TRBJ2-1; d_call: -; v_call: TRBV12-3/TRBV12-4
cdr3_nt: TGCGCCAGCAGCCTGGGGACAGGGGCCACAGATACGCAGTATTTT; cdr3_aa: CASSLGTGATDTQYF; clone_size: many; j_call: TRBJ2-3; d_call: TRBD1; v_call: TRBV5-1
cdr3_nt: TGTGCCAGCAGTGACCAGGGGGCGGGTTACGAGCAGTACTTC; cdr3_aa: CASSDQGAGYEQYF; clone_size: many; j_call: TRBJ2-7; d_call: TRBD1; v_call: TRBV2
cdr3_nt: TGTGCCAGCAGCTCTCTGGGGGGACTGAACACTGAAGCTTTCTTT; cdr3_aa: CASSSLGGLNTEAFF; clone_size: many; j_call: TRBJ1-1; d_call: -; v_call: TRBV12-3/TRBV12-4
cdr3_nt: TGCAGTGCTACCGGTAGACAGGGGACTAATGAAAAACTGTTTTTT; cdr3_aa: CSATGRQGTNEKLFF; clone_size: many; j_call: TRBJ1-4; d_call: TRBD1; v_call: TRBV20-1
cdr3_nt: TGTGCCAGCAGTGATAGTCGACGAGCAGATATGAAACTGTTTTTT; cdr3_aa: CASSDSRRADMKLFF; clone_size: many; j_call: TRBJ1-4; d_call: -; v_call: TRBV25-1